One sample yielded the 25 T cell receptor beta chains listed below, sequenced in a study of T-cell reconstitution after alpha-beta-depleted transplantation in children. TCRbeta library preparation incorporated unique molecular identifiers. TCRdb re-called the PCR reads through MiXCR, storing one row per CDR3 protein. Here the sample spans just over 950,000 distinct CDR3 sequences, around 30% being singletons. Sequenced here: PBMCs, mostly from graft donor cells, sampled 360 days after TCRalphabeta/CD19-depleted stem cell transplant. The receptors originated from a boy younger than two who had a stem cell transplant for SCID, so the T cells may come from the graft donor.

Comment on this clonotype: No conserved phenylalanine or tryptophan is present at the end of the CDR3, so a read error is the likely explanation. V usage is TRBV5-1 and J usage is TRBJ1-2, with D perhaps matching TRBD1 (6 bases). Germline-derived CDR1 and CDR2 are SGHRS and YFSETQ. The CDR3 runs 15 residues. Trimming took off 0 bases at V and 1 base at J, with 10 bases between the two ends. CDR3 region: CASSLEQGYNYGYTV. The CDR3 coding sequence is TGCGCCAGCAGCTTGGAACAGGGATATAACTATGGCTACACCGTC.

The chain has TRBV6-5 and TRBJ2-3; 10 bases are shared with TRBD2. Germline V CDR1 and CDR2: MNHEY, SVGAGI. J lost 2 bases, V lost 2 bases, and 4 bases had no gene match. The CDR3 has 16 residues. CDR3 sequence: CASSYERGGLTDTQYF. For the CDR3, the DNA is TGTGCCAGCAGTTACGAGCGGGGGGGCCTCACAGATACGCAGTATTTT.

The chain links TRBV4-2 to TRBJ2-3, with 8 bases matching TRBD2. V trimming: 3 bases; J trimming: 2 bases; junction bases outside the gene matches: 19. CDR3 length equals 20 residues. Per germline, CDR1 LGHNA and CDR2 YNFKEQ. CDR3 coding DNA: TGTGCCAGCAGCCAGGACCGTAGGGGCGGGGGGACTAGATCCACAGATACGCAGTATTTT. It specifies CASSQDRRGGGTRSTDTQYF.

The CDR3 nucleotides are TGTGCCAGCAGTCCGGGACAGACGCAGTTCTTC. Protein product: CASSPGQTQFF. The J gene is TRBJ2-1, the V gene TRBV6-2 or TRBV6-3, with 7 nucleotides matching TRBD1. The CDR3 is made up of 11 amino acids. Trimming cost V 5 bases and J 12 bases; bases outside gene matches: 4. Germline CDR1 reads MNHEY; CDR2 reads SVGEGT.

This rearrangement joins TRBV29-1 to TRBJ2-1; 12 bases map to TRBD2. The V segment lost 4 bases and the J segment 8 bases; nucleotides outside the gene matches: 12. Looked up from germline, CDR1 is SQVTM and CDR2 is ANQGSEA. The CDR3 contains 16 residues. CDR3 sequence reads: CSVVGLAGARRDEQFF. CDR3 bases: TGCAGCGTTGTGGGACTAGCGGGTGCCCGTAGAGATGAGCAGTTCTTC.

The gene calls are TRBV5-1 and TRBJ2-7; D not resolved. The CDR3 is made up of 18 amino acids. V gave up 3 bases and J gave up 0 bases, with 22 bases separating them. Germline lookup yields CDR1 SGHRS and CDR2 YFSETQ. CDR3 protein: CASSYGPQSGGSSYEQYF. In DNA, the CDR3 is TGCGCCAGCAGCTACGGACCACAATCGGGCGGCAGCTCCTACGAGCAGTACTTC. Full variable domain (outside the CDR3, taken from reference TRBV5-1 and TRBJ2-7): KAGVTQTPRYLIKTRGQQVTLSCSPISGHRSVSWYQQTPGQGLQFLFEYFSETQRNKGNFPGRFSGRQFSNSRSEMNVSTLELGDSALYLCASSYGPQSGGSSYEQYFGPGTRLTVT.

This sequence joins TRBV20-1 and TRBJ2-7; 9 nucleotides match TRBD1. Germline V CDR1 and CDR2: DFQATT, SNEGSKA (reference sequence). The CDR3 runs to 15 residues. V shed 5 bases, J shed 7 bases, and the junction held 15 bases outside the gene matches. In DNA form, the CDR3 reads TGCAGTGCTCGTCCCTTCCGGGACAGGGAGAGAGAGCAGTACTTC. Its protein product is CSARPFRDREREQYF.

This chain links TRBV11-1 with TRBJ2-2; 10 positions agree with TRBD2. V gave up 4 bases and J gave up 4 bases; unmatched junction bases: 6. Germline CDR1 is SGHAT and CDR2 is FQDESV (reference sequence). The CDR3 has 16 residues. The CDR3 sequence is CASSSQAGGRTGELFF. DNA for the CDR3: TGTGCCAGCAGCTCCCAAGCGGGGGGGCGCACCGGGGAGCTGTTTTTT.

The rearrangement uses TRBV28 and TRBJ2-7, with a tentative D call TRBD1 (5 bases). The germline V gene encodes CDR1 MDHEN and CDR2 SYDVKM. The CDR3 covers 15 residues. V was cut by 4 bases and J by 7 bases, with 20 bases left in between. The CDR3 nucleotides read TGTGCCAGCAGTTCAGGGTCGACGGGTCCGACGGAGCAGTACTTC. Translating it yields CASSSGSTGPTEQYF.

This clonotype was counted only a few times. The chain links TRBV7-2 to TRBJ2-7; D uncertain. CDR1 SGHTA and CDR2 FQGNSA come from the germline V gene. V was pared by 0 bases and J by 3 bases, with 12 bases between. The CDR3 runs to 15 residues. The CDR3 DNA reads TGTGCCAGCAGCTTAGCGGGTAAAAAAGTCTACGAGCAGTACTTC. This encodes CASSLAGKKVYEQYF.

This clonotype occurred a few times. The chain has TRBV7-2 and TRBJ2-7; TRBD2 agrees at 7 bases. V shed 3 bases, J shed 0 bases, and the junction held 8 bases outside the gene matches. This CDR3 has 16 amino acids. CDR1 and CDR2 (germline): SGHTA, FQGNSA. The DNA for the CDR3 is TGTGCCAGCAGCTTGGTCGGGTCTAGCGGCTCCTACGAGCAGTACTTC. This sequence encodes CASSLVGSSGSYEQYF.

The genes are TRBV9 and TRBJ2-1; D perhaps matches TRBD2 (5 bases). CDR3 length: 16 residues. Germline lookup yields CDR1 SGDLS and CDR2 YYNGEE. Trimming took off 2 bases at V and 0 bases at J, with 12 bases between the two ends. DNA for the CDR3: TGTGCCAGCAGCGTTCGAGCGGTGATCTCCTACAATGAGCAGTTCTTC. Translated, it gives CASSVRAVISYNEQFF.

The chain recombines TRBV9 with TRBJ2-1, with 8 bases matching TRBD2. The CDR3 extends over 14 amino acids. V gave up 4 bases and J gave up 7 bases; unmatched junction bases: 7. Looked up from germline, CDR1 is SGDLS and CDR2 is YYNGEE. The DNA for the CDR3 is TGTGCCAGCAGCCCCGGGGGGGGTTCAAATGAGCAGTTCTTC. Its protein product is CASSPGGGSNEQFF.

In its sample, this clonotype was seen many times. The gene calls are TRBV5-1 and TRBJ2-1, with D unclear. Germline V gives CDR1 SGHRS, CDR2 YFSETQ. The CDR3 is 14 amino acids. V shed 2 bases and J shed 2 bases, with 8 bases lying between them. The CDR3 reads CASSFVGPYNEQFF. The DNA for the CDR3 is TGCGCCAGCAGCTTTGTCGGTCCCTACAATGAGCAGTTCTTC.

The CDR3 is CASSYRASGAIGNEQFF. The CDR3 coding sequence is TGTGCCAGCAGTTACCGGGCTAGCGGGGCCATTGGCAATGAGCAGTTCTTC. The J gene is TRBJ2-1, the V gene TRBV6-5; 9 nucleotides align to TRBD2. Germline loops: CDR1 MNHEY, CDR2 SVGAGI. This CDR3 comprises 17 residues. The ends lost 2 bases at V and 6 bases at J; junction bases unmatched: 11.

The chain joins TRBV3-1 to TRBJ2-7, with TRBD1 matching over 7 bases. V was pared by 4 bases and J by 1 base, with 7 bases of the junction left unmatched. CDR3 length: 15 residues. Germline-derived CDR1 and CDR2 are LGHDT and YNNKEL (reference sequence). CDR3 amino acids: CASSRGTVVSYEQYF. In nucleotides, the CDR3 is TGTGCCAGCAGCCGGGGGACAGTCGTATCCTACGAGCAGTACTTC.

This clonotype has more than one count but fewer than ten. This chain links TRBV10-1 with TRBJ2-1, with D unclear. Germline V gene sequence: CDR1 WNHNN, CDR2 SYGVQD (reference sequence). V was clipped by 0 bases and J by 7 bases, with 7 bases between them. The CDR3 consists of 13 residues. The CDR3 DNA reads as TGCGCCAGCAGTGAGTCTAGGTCGAATGAGCAGTTCTTC. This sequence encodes CASSESRSNEQFF.

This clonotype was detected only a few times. The CDR3 DNA follows: TGCAGTGCTTGTGGACTAGCGGAGACCCAGTACTTC. Protein sequence: CSACGLAETQYF. The chain uses TRBV20-1 and TRBJ2-5, with 9 bases that match TRBD2. Germline trimming cut 5 bases from V and 5 bases from J; bases unmatched to any gene: 3. The germline V gene encodes CDR1 DFQATT and CDR2 SNEGSKA (reference sequence). This CDR3 spans 12 amino acids.

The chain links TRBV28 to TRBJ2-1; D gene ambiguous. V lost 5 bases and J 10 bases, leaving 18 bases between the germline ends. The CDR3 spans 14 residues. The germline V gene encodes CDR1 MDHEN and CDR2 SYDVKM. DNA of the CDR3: TGTGCCAGCAGTCCACTACTAAGACACAGAGAGCAGTTCTTC. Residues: CASSPLLRHREQFF.

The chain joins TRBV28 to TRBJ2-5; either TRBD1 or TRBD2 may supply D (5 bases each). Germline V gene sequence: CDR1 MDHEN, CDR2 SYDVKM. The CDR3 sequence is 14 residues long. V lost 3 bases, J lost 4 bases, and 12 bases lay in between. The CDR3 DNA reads TGTGCCAGCAGTTTGTCGCCAGGGAGAGAGACCCAGTACTTC. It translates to CASSLSPGRETQYF.

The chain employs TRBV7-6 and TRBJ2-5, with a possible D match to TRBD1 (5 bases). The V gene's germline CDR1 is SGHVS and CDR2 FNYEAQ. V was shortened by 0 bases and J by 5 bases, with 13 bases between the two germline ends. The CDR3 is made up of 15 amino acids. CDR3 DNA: TGTGCCAGCAGCTTAGCCAGGGCCAATCGGGAGACCCAGTACTTC. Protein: CASSLARANRETQYF.

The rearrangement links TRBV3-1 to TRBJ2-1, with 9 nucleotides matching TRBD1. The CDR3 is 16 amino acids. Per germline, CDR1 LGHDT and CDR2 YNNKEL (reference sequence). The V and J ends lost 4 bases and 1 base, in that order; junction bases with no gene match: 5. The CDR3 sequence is CASSRRQGVSYNEQFF. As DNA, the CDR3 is TGTGCCAGCAGCCGGAGACAGGGGGTTTCCTACAATGAGCAGTTCTTC.

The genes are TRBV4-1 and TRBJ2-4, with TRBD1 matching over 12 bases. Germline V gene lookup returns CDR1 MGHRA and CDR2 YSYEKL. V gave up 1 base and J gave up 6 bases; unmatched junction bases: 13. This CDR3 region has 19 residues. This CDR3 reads CASSQVDFMGQGAGNIQYF. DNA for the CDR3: TGCGCCAGCAGCCAAGTTGACTTTATGGGACAGGGGGCCGGAAACATTCAGTACTTC.

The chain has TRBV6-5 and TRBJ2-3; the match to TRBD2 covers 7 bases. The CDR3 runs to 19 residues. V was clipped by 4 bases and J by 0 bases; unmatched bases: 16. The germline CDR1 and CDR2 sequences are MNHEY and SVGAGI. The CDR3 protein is CASSFDDWGGRTSTDTQYF. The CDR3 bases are TGTGCCAGCAGTTTCGACGACTGGGGCGGGAGAACTAGCACAGATACGCAGTATTTT.

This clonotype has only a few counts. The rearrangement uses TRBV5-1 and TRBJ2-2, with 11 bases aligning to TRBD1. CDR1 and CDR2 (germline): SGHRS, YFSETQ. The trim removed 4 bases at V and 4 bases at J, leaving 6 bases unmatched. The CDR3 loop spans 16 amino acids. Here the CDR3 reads CASSRRDRGSTGELFF. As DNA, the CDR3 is TGCGCCAGCAGCAGACGGGACAGGGGGAGCACCGGGGAGCTGTTTTTT.